This entry lists 29 T cell receptor beta chains sequenced from one sample in a study of post-analysis software for immune sequencing data. General study findings and limits: Higher frequency in patients than in controls was seen for about five TRBV segments, with TRBV5-6, TRBV5-1 and TRBV20-1 among them.

Researchers reported that TCR beta cDNA libraries carried unique molecular identifiers. TCRdb reprocessed the PCR reads via MiXCR and lists one record per CDR3 protein. Altogether 350,000 to 450,000 distinct CDR3 sequences are present, less than 35% being singletons, with the ten largest covering around 15%. These receptors have no known antigen. Input material: blood. These receptors were taken from a girl between 10 and 17 years old with multiple sclerosis.

The V call is TRBV9, the J call TRBJ1-5; D ambiguous. The CDR3 sequence is 16 residues long. The V and J ends lost 0 bases and 0 bases respectively, with 10 bases between them. Germline V gene lookup returns CDR1 SGDLS and CDR2 YYNGEE. The CDR3 here is CASSVGEGSSNQPQHF. CDR3 in DNA: TGTGCCAGCAGCGTAGGTGAAGGGTCTAGCAATCAGCCCCAGCATTTT.

The chain links TRBV7-8 to TRBJ1-2, with unresolved D. The CDR3 consists of 13 residues. Germline V gene data show CDR1 as SGHVS and CDR2 as FQNEAQ. Trimming left V 1 base short and J 7 bases short, with 10 bases between. The CDR3 nucleotides read TGTGCCAGCAGCTTAGAAGGGTACCTTGGCTACACCTTC. Its translation: CASSLEGYLGYTF.

This chain links TRBV7-9 with TRBJ2-7; 8 positions match TRBD1. The CDR3 extends over 15 amino acids. V lost 1 base and J lost 3; bases outside the gene matches: 5. Germline CDR1 SEHNR, CDR2 FQNEAQ (reference sequence). The CDR3 protein is CASSLGPGGFYEQYF. For the CDR3, the DNA is TGTGCCAGCAGCTTAGGTCCAGGGGGCTTCTACGAGCAGTACTTC. The entire variable domain, with the rest obtained from reference TRBV7-9 and TRBJ2-7, is as follows: DTGVSQNPRHKITKRGQNVTFRCDPISEHNRLYWYRQTLGQGPEFLTYFQNEAQLEKSRLLSDRFSAERPKGSFSTLEIQRTEQGDSAMYLCASSLGPGGFYEQYFGPGTRLTVT.

This clonotype showed up just a few times. This chain uses TRBV7-2 with TRBJ2-3; D possibly matches TRBD1 or TRBD2 (5 bases each). From germline, CDR1 is SGHTA and CDR2 FQGNSA. The germline V and J ends were trimmed by 4 bases and 3 bases, with 17 bases remaining between them. The length of the CDR3 is 16 residues. Here the CDR3 DNA reads TGTGCCAGCAGCTCCCGGACTGGATCAGGGACAGATACGCAGTATTTT. Translated: CASSSRTGSGTDTQYF.

The V and J genes are TRBV7-9 and TRBJ2-1, with TRBD2 identical over 11 bases. V dropped 2 bases and J dropped 4; count of bases not matched to a gene: 7. This CDR3 comprises 17 residues. Looked up from germline, CDR1 is SEHNR and CDR2 is FQNEAQ (reference sequence). The CDR3 loop reads CASSLFLAGGIYNEQFF. CDR3 DNA: TGTGCCAGCAGCTTATTCCTAGCGGGGGGCATATACAATGAGCAGTTCTTC.

In this sample, this clonotype turned up once. V and J are TRBV7-9 and TRBJ2-1; the match to TRBD1 covers 9 bases. The germline CDR1 and CDR2 sequences are SEHNR and FQNEAQ (reference sequence). V dropped 5 bases and J dropped 4; count of bases not matched to a gene: 9. The CDR3 consists of 16 residues. CDR3 sequence reads: CASSPPWDREYNEQFF. CDR3 DNA sequence: TGTGCCAGCAGCCCCCCCTGGGACAGGGAATACAATGAGCAGTTCTTC.

The table lists this clonotype with a few counts. This chain links TRBV29-1 with TRBJ1-2; D unclear. This CDR3 is 13 amino acids long. CDR1 and CDR2 (germline): SQVTM, ANQGSEA. Trimming pared 6 bases from V and 0 bases from J, leaving 11 bases between. For the CDR3, the DNA is TGCAGCGTCGGGTCCAGAGCTAACTATGGCTACACCTTC. Amino acids: CSVGSRANYGYTF.

The chain links TRBV10-3 to TRBJ2-7; D may be TRBD2 (6 bases). The V gene lost 10 bases and the J gene lost 2 bases, with 18 bases spanning the gap. This CDR3 spans 14 amino acids. Germline CDR1 is ENHRY and CDR2 is SYGVKD. CDR3 DNA sequence: TGTGCCAGTGGAACGCCCGCGGGGACCTACGAGCAGTACTTC. Protein sequence: CASGTPAGTYEQYF.

This clonotype was counted between two and nine times. CDR3 sequence: CASSYGAVDHNSPLHF. CDR3 bases: TGTGCCAGCAGTTACGGGGCAGTAGATCATAATTCACCCCTCCACTTT. The chain combines TRBV6-5 with TRBJ1-6; a weak D match, TRBD1 (5 bases). This CDR3 is 16 amino acids long. CDR1 and CDR2 (germline): MNHEY, SVGAGI. Trimming cost V 2 bases and J 5 bases, with 13 bases left between them.

The chain uses TRBV4-1 and TRBJ2-5; D is unresolved. Germline values: CDR1 MGHRA, CDR2 YSYEKL. The CDR3 spans 14 residues. V dropped 0 bases and J dropped 4 bases, with 9 bases sitting between them. CDR3 DNA: TGCGCCAGCAGCCAAGAAGGCTTGATAGAGACCCAGTACTTC. It is translated as CASSQEGLIETQYF.

This rearrangement joins TRBV4-1 to TRBJ2-1; a weak D match, TRBD2 (6 bases). This CDR3 comprises 16 residues. Germline CDR1 reads MGHRA; CDR2 reads YSYEKL. The V gene lost 4 bases and the J gene lost 7 bases, with 20 bases spanning the gap. CDR3 nucleotide sequence: TGCGCCAGCAGCCCGACCCGGGGGACCTTAGTGAATGAGCAGTTCTTC. It yields the protein CASSPTRGTLVNEQFF.

This sequence joins TRBV6-5 and TRBJ2-1; 11 bases agree with TRBD2. V gave up 0 bases and J gave up 7 bases; unmatched junction bases: 8. The germline V gene encodes CDR1 MNHEY and CDR2 SVGAGI. The CDR3 totals 17 residues. The CDR3 sequence is CASSYSPASGGPNEQFF. In DNA, the CDR3 is TGTGCCAGCAGTTACTCTCCGGCTAGCGGGGGGCCTAATGAGCAGTTCTTC.

This clonotype was seen only a few times. The rearrangement uses TRBV7-9 and TRBJ2-4; no clear D gene. Germline CDR1 SEHNR, CDR2 FQNEAQ (reference sequence). Trimming shortened V by 4 bases and J by 0 bases, and 19 bases separated the two germline ends. The CDR3 consists of 18 residues. CDR3 loop: CASSYRRTDARAKNIQYF. CDR3 coding DNA: TGTGCCAGCAGCTATAGAAGGACGGACGCTCGAGCCAAAAACATTCAGTACTTC.

The chain is built from TRBV7-6 and TRBJ2-7; the match to TRBD2 covers 7 bases. CDR1 and CDR2 (germline): SGHVS, FNYEAQ. Germline trimming cut 5 bases from V and 3 bases from J; bases unmatched to any gene: 4. The CDR3 is 13 amino acids. DNA of the CDR3: TGTGCCAGCAGCCAGCGGGACTTCTACGAGCAGTACTTC. It translates to CASSQRDFYEQYF. The full variable domain, completed using reference TRBV7-6 and TRBJ2-7, is GAGVSQSPRYKVTKRGQDVALRCDPISGHVSLYWYRQALGQGPEFLTYFNYEAQQDKSGLPNDRFSAERPEGSISTLTIQRTEQRDSAMYRCASSQRDFYEQYFGPGTRLTVT.

This chain uses TRBV24-1 with TRBJ2-6, with 9 positions matching TRBD1. The germline CDR1 and CDR2 sequences are KGHDR and SFDVKD. V shed 6 bases, J shed 1 base, and the junction held 6 bases outside the gene matches. CDR3 length: 17 residues. The CDR3 DNA follows: TGTGCCACCAGTCTTGGGACAGGGATATCTGGGGCCAACGTCCTGACTTTC. Protein: CATSLGTGISGANVLTF.

There are a few counts of this clonotype. The rearrangement joins TRBV20-1 to TRBJ1-1; a weak D match, TRBD1 (6 bases). Germline V CDR1 and CDR2: DFQATT, SNEGSKA (reference sequence). V was trimmed by 8 bases and J by 10 bases, leaving 14 bases between them. This CDR3 is built from 10 residues. The CDR3: CSTGGLGAFF. CDR3 in DNA: TGCAGTACTGGGGGGCTGGGAGCTTTCTTT.

The V gene is TRBV12-3 or TRBV12-4, the J gene TRBJ1-1; 10 bases match TRBD1. The CDR3 runs to 14 residues. The V gene end was trimmed by 2 bases and the J gene end by 6 bases; junction bases not matched to a gene: 3. CDR3 amino acids: CASSLTGQGSEAFF. In DNA, the CDR3 is TGTGCCAGCAGTTTAACGGGACAGGGGTCTGAAGCTTTCTTT.

Details on this clonotype: With a much larger clone just one base away, this may be a read error. The V gene is TRBV27, the J gene TRBJ2-7, with a tentative D call TRBD2 (5 bases). In germline, CDR1 is MNHEY, CDR2 SMNVEV (reference sequence). The CDR3 has 14 residues. V was shortened by 11 bases and J by 6 bases, with 23 bases between the two germline ends. CDR3 nucleotide sequence: TGTGCCGGCAAGCTCTCCCTCGGAGGAGCCGAGCAGTACTTC. Protein sequence: CAGKLSLGGAEQYF.

V usage is TRBV12-3 or TRBV12-4 and J usage is TRBJ2-2, with TRBD1 matching over 7 bases. The CDR3 runs 15 residues. The V and J ends lost 5 bases and 0 bases, in that order; junction bases with no gene match: 3. CDR3 sequence: CASSPGQTNTGELFF. The CDR3 coding sequence is TGTGCCAGCAGTCCGGGACAGACGAACACCGGGGAGCTGTTTTTT.

Only a few counts were recorded for this clonotype. This sequence joins TRBV6-5 and TRBJ1-6; D may be TRBD1 (6 bases). Germline CDR1 MNHEY, CDR2 SVGAGI. This CDR3 comprises 15 residues. V lost 6 bases to trimming and J lost 7 bases, with 16 bases between them. CDR3 DNA: TGTGCCAGCAGAAGTAGAGGCAGGGGCAATTCACCCCTCCACTTT. Protein sequence: CASRSRGRGNSPLHF.

Only a few counts were recorded for this clonotype. The V call is TRBV20-1, the J call TRBJ2-3, with 13 bases that match TRBD2. V lost 3 bases to trimming and J lost 3 bases; unmatched junction nucleotides: 6. This CDR3 is built from 16 residues. In germline, CDR1 is DFQATT, CDR2 SNEGSKA (reference sequence). The CDR3 is CSARTSGRTGTDTQYF. The CDR3 nucleotides read TGCAGTGCTAGGACTAGCGGGAGGACCGGAACAGATACGCAGTATTTT.

The genes are TRBV18 and TRBJ1-1, with TRBD1 identical over 8 bases. This CDR3 has 14 residues. Germline CDR1 and CDR2: KGHSH and LQKENI. J lost 1 base, V lost 6 bases, and 4 bases had no gene match. The CDR3 loop is CASSRTGKNTEAFF. Written as DNA, the CDR3 is TGTGCCAGCTCCAGGACAGGGAAGAACACTGAAGCTTTCTTT. The full variable domain, in which reference TRBV18 and TRBJ1-1 provide the parts outside the CDR3, is NAGVMQNPRHLVRRRGQEARLRCSPMKGHSHVYWYRQLPEEGLKFMVYLQKENIIDESGMPKERFSAEFPKEGPSILRIQQVVRGDSAAYFCASSRTGKNTEAFFGQGTRLTVV.

The chain joins TRBV3-1 to TRBJ2-2, with D hard to call. Germline CDR1 is LGHDT and CDR2 is YNNKEL (reference sequence). This CDR3 spans 12 amino acids. V lost 5 bases and J 6 bases, leaving 7 bases between the germline ends. CDR3 sequence (DNA): TGTGCCAGCAGCTTTCCCCCCGGGGAGCTGTTTTTT. It is translated as CASSFPPGELFF.

This chain links TRBV2 with TRBJ2-3; D is undetermined. CDR1 and CDR2 from the germline V gene are SNHLY and FYNNEI. This CDR3 is built from 13 residues. V was shortened by 6 bases and J by 0 bases, with 7 bases between the two germline ends. CDR3 nucleotide sequence: TGTGCCAGCAGAATAGACAGCACAGATACGCAGTATTTT. Translating it yields CASRIDSTDTQYF. Full variable domain (rest looked up from reference TRBV2 and TRBJ2-3): EPEVTQTPSHQVTQMGQEVILRCVPISNHLYFYWYRQILGQKVEFLVSFYNNEISEKSEIFDDQFSVERPDGSNFTLKIRSTKLEDSAMYFCASRIDSTDTQYFGPGTRLTVL.

The J gene is TRBJ2-1, the V gene TRBV5-1; D ambiguous. Germline V CDR1 and CDR2: SGHRS, YFSETQ. The CDR3 is 14 amino acids. V lost 5 bases and J lost 0, with 9 bases in between. For the CDR3, the DNA is TGCGCCAGCAGGGCTGCAGGCTCCTACAATGAGCAGTTCTTC. It translates to CASRAAGSYNEQFF.

The chain joins TRBV5-1 to TRBJ2-7; D is uncertain. Germline values: CDR1 SGHRS, CDR2 YFSETQ. Between the trimmed V and J ends, which lost 0 bases and 7 bases, there was a span of 11 bases. The CDR3 has 13 residues. The CDR3 nucleotides are TGCGCCAGCAGCTTGGAAGTGGGTAGGGAGCAGTACTTC. Its translation is CASSLEVGREQYF.

This clonotype was counted between two and nine times. This chain joins TRBV6-5 and TRBJ2-1, with D perhaps TRBD2 (5 bases). The CDR3 has 12 residues. Germline loops: CDR1 MNHEY, CDR2 SVGAGI. With 4 bases removed from V and 13 bases from J, the gap between germline ends came to 14 bases. CDR3 coding DNA: TGTGCCAGCAGTTTGAGCGGAGCGAAACAGTTCTTC. Translated: CASSLSGAKQFF.

This CDR3 is CASSNKTANTGELFF. The CDR3 DNA follows: TGCGCCAGCAGCAATAAGACGGCGAACACCGGGGAGCTGTTTTTT. The rearrangement joins TRBV5-1 to TRBJ2-2; D gene ambiguous. This CDR3 contains 15 residues. Trimming pared 4 bases from V and 0 bases from J, leaving 10 bases between. CDR1 is SGHRS, CDR2 YFSETQ, per germline.

The J gene is TRBJ2-3, the V gene TRBV20-1; 13 bases fit TRBD2. The CDR3 sequence is 16 residues long. Trimming took 3 bases from V and 6 from J; bases not matched to a gene: 9. Germline CDR1 is DFQATT and CDR2 is SNEGSKA (reference sequence). CDR3 protein: CSASRTSGGARDTQYF. The CDR3, as DNA: TGCAGTGCTAGCCGAACTAGCGGGGGGGCCAGGGATACGCAGTATTTT.